This T cell receptor beta chain appears in the sequencing data of a study of T cells in Graves' hyperthyroidism and ophthalmopathy. This clonotype turned up a few times. From RNA transcripts, TCR beta CDR3 regions were amplified. During a first-round RT-PCR of the TCR CDR3, the HTBI primer set was used. Via MiXCR, TCRdb re-called the multiplex PCR reads, giving one row per CDR3 protein. The data show roughly 500,000 distinct CDR3 sequences, with 40% to 50% seen just once and about 40% held by the top ten. The CDR3 has 16 amino acids. Unmatched junction bases numbered 6, after V lost 4 bases and J lost 5 bases.

The sample consisted of peripheral blood or thyroid tissue (not recorded which). This receptor was taken from an adult woman with Graves' disease, either hyperthyroidism or ophthalmopathy (not recorded which). V is TRBV12-3 or TRBV12-4 and J is TRBJ2-5; 14 nucleotides align to TRBD2. The CDR3 loop is CASSYGRTSGRETQYF. The CDR3 DNA is TGTGCCAGCAGTTACGGACGGACTAGCGGGAGGGAGACCCAGTACTTC.